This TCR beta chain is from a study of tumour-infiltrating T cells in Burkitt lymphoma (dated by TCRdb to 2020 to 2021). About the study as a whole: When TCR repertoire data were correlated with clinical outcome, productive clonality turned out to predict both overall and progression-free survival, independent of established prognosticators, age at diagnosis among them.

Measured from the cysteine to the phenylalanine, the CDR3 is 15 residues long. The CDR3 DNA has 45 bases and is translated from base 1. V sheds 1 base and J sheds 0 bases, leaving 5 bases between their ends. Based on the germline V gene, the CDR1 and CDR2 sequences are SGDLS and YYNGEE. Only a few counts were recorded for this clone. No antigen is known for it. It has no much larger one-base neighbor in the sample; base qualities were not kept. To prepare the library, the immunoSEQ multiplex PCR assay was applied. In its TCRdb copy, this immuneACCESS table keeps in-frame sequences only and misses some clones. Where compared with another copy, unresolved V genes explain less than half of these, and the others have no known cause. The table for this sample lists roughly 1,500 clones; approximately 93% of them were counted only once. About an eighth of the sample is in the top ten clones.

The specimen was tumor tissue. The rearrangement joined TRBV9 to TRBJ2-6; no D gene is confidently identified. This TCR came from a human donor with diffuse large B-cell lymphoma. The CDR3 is CASSVFGSGANVLTF. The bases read TGTGCCAGCAGCGTATTCGGCTCTGGGGCCAACGTCCTGACTTTC.